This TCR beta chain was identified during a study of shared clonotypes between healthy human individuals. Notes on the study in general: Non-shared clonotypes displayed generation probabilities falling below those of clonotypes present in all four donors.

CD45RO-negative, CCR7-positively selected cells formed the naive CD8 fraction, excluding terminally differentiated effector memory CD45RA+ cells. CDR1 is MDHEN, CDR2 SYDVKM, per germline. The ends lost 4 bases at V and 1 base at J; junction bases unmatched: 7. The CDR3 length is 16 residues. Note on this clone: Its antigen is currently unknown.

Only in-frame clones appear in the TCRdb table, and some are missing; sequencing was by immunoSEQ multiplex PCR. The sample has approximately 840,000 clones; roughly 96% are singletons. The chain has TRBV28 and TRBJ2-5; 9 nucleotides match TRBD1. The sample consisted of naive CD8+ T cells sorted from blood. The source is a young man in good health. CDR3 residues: CASSSYRGPLQETQYF. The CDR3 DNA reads TGTGCCAGCAGTTCATACAGGGGGCCACTCCAAGAGACCCAGTACTTC.